This record looks at one T cell receptor (beta chain) sequence and its context. Its antigen specificity is not known. Qualities for individual bases were not recorded, and no much larger clone is one base off. Library preparation employed the immunoSEQ multiplex PCR assay. For the multiplex PCR, a mixture combining 60 forward primers for TCR Vbeta segments and 13 reverse primers for TCR Jbeta segments was used. The CDR3 region of rearranged TCR beta genes was amplified from genomic DNA with a multiplex PCR assay. The Illumina HiSeq System was used to sequence the amplified TCR beta libraries as 87-base-pair reads. The study's processing was this. In a later analysis, roughly 80 million unique TCR beta chains were counted across the roughly 670 repertoires, and roughly 10 million of these chains were shared by at least two donors. To remove PCR and sequencing errors, raw reads were error-corrected and collapsed into unique sequences using a nearest-neighbor algorithm that merged closely related sequences. Alignment of CDR3 sequences to IMGT reference sequences was used to assign V, D and J gene segments. For a sequence to be retained, a match of at least six nucleotides was required to both a V gene segment and a J gene segment. A rearrangement was called productive if the CDR3 had no stop codons and remained in frame with V and J, and every other rearrangement was called non-productive. Following IMGT convention, CDR3 was defined as the stretch from the second conserved V-encoded cysteine up to the conserved J-encoded phenylalanine. The earlier analysis of approximately 500 of the donors excluded sequences that lacked an unambiguous match to a single V gene segment. In an earlier analysis of approximately 560 of the donors, a V segment was called functional when productive rearrangements were above 56.7%, and segregating when the standard deviation between donors exceeded 5%. A statistical classification framework was developed to diagnose cytomegalovirus status using the catalog of TCR beta chain sequences. In a later analysis, V and J genes were assigned by comparing TCR nucleotide sequences against IMGT/GENE-DB human TR gene sequences. A later analysis assigned CDR3 sequences and most-parsimonious VDJ recombination scenarios with the TCRdist pipeline. In a later analysis, each TCR beta chain was defined by its CDR3 amino acid sequence together with its V-gene family, and reads without a unique V-gene family were excluded. To address suspected cross-contamination and a sequencing artifact, a later analysis removed 592 highly shared, low-generation-probability nucleotide sequences. A later analysis calculated a clonal expansion index for each public chain from normalized within-repertoire ranks of inferred template counts. In a later analysis, generation probabilities were computed with a VDJ recombination model fitted to out-of-frame rearrangements, and the resulting probabilities were checked against IGoR. In a later analysis, TCR-TCR, TCR-HLA and TCR-CMV co-occurrence was scored with hypergeometric tests, and a repertoire-size bias correction was applied to TCR pairs. False discovery rates were estimated in a later analysis by permuting HLA or CMV assignments 20 times. In a later analysis, co-occurring TCRs were grouped using DBSCAN, and TCRdist sequence similarity was added for clustering within HLA-allele-positive subsets. For co-occurrence clustering, repertoires with fewer than 30,000 or more than 120,000 public chains were excluded, along with roughly five repertoires with anomalous nucleotide sharing. TCRdb limited this immuneACCESS table to in-frame rearrangements with V and J called. A share of clones is missing; checked studies link under half to unresolved V genes, and the rest is unexplained. Clone size and V and J calls were adopted from that table, with D and trimming inferred from the DNA. This sample gives around 84,000 clones in total; over 65% of them show up just once. The ten largest clones represent 3% to 3.5% of the sample.

The cohort consisted of hundreds of healthy bone marrow donors. At the time of sampling, all cohort members were nominally healthy, though unrecorded immune exposures were likely present. The donor was CMV seronegative and was included in the group of 352 seronegative cohort members. A peripheral blood sample was collected from each donor, and TCR beta sequencing was performed on peripheral blood mononuclear cells. The Qiagen DNeasy Blood Extraction Kit was used to extract genomic DNA from the blood cell samples. These data are taken from a study of cytomegalovirus exposure and HLA in healthy donors (TCRdb year 2017). Some background on the complete study: According to an earlier analysis of a few hundred of the donors, 150 million to 200 million T cells yielded 90 million to 140 million unique TCR beta sequences and approximately 300 Gb of sequence data. An early release that covered about 640 HLA-typed donors contained approximately 300 gigabases of sequencing data and around 80 million unique TCR sequences. Every repertoire in the discovery cohort had been generated on one and the same sequencing platform. Donor age, sex, ethnicity and CMV serostatus were collected together with the repertoire data. Using immunosequencing, the study profiled T cell repertoires from 666 subjects and related those repertoires to cytomegalovirus serostatus. Besides the first cohort of approximately 710 subjects, a separate validation cohort made up of around 120 different subjects was used. Both class I and class II loci were covered by HLA typing, at four-digit resolution. Four to six DR-DQ haplotypes were handled as single units for association and clustering, since linkage in the cohort was strong. Rather than drawing on any new phenotypic data, the later analysis identified candidate immune exposures from TCR beta sequences and the way those sequences occurred across donors. The study aimed to test whether cataloging public T cell receptors could reveal signatures of past pathogen exposure. Typing coverage varied by locus: roughly 629-630 donors for A, B, C, DRB1 and DQB1; roughly 560 for DQA1; over 600 for DPA1; approximately 470 for DPB1. The genetic ancestry cluster associated with self-reported Caucasian donors included roughly 84% of the roughly 380 genotyped donors. A later genetic analysis took genome-wide SNP genotypes for 398 of the 666 donors and used that subset as a discovery cohort. A later analysis re-analyzed previously published TCR beta repertoires from 500 to 700 donors and added high-resolution HLA genotyping to study TCR occurrence patterns. On average, around 200,000 unique TCR beta nucleotide sequences were sequenced per donor among more than 350 genotyped donors of the cohort, with roughly 20% of those sequences being non-productive. An earlier analysis of roughly 580 of the donors used high-throughput TCR beta sequencing to judge whether each TCR beta V gene segment behaved as functional or pseudogenic. High-throughput TCR immunosequencing, statistical association of individual TCRs with disease status, and machine learning were combined to predict cytomegalovirus infection status.

Here is what the overall study found, with its caveats: V-gene and J-gene trimming of TCR beta chains was associated with a missense DCLRE1C variant in a later genetic analysis, and the association was replicated in an independent cohort. A later analysis found that most CMV-associated TCR beta chains appeared HLA-restricted, with HLA associations seemingly driven largely by CMV exposure. In a later analysis, several top co-occurrence clusters were reported to appear linked to parvovirus B19, influenza, CMV and Epstein-Barr virus. Roughly uniform sequencing depth across donors was assumed in presence/absence analyses, although this assumption may not hold. In the study, approximately 160 TCR beta chains were listed as associated with cytomegalovirus. In vitro tests confirmed that three of the cytomegalovirus-associated TCR beta chains recognize cytomegalovirus antigens. Because HLA typing was missing for some donors at each locus, association tests included only the typed subset. Correlated functional status among segregating V segments might reflect linkage disequilibrium, but an unknown experimental factor could not be ruled out. A further reported finding was that TCR beta sequences accurately predicted the HLA-A and HLA-B alleles for most subjects in the first cohort. At a false discovery rate of 0.05, a later analysis linked some 18,000 TCR beta sequences to specific HLA alleles. When HLA alleles, especially DR and DQ, strongly co-occurred, TCR associations were difficult to assign to individual alleles. A cluster of highly shared sequence variants was judged likely to represent a technical artifact of the sequencing pipeline. It was suggested by the authors that the approach could potentially be generalized to other disease states and immunological phenotypes. Most TCR sequences were observed very rarely across donors, whereas some public TCRs were present in many individuals. Compared with equally common non-associated chains, HLA-associated TCR beta chains in a later analysis were more clonally expanded and had lower generation probabilities. In a later analysis, the rate of TCR association differed among HLA loci, with DRB1 alleles having the most associated TCRs and HLA-C alleles having the fewest. The only immune exposure information available for the cohort was CMV serostatus. The classifier was reported to diagnose cytomegalovirus status with high specificity and sensitivity in both the original and validation cohorts. Only TCR beta chains were sequenced in this cohort, and the absence of alpha or paired-chain data limited detectable features. Some 16 rarely observed V segments, including chromosome 9 orphons, were excluded from the earlier analysis of about 610 of the donors because counts were too low. Broadly in line with IMGT annotations, most TCR beta V segments showed up in productive rearrangements about 87% or about 30% of the time in an earlier analysis of roughly 590 of the donors. Some IMGT-functional V segments, including TRBV6-2 and TRBV6-3, could not be told apart with the 87-base-pair reads, so those segments were excluded. A later genetic analysis reported fewer N-insertions in productive TCRs among donors in an Asian-associated ancestry cluster than the approximately 700-donor mean.

The CDR3, cysteine through phenylalanine, is 16 amino acids long. CDR3 DNA only is kept here, 48 bases in frame from base 1. V is cut by 5 bases and J by 0 bases, and the space between the germline ends is 17 bases. CDR1 SGHVS and CDR2 FQNEAQ are derived from the germline V gene. In this chain, TRBV7-8 is recombined with TRBJ2-7, with TRBD2 perhaps the D gene, on 5 matching bases. Source material: PBMCs. This sequence originates from a man in his fifties in good health and CMV-seronegative. The DNA sequence reads TGTGCCAGCAGCCCTCGGTCGAGCGGTAGCTCCTACGAGCAGTACTTC. It encodes CASSPRSSGSSYEQYF. Joined to the reference TRBV7-8 and TRBJ2-7 proteins, this CDR3 gives the full variable domain: GAGVSQSPRYKVAKRGQDVALRCDPISGHVSLFWYQQALGQGPEFLTYFQNEAQLDKSGLPSDRFFAERPEGSVSTLKIQRTQQEDSAVYLCASSPRSSGSSYEQYFGPGTRLTVT.